This T cell receptor beta chain was sequenced in a study of regulatory T cells in long-lasting Graves disease. The time point here: newly diagnosed GD, antithyroid drugs for less than 3 months. Extracted RNA from PBMCs served as the source of the TCR library. Whole-study findings and limits: Reduced TCR diversity was observed in persistent Graves' patients versus newly diagnosed patients.

The sample holds a few counts of this clonotype. Its target is not known. Germline values: CDR1 ENHRY, CDR2 SYGVKD. The CDR3 has 15 amino acids. The ends lost 3 bases at V and 4 bases at J; junction bases unmatched: 8. HTBI primers from iRepertoire and Arm-PCR of CDR3 regions yielded the TCR beta libraries. In TCRdb, the multiplex PCR reads were re-called with MiXCR into one record per CDR3 protein. The sample lists roughly 400,000 distinct CDR3 sequences, over 14% seen once, with about 7.6% in the top ten. These data also featured in a second study, about T cells in Graves' hyperthyroidism and ophthalmopathy.

This clonotype was sampled from a woman aged 40 to 50 with Graves disease. The chain combines TRBV10-3 with TRBJ1-2, with 7 bases fitting TRBD1. Here the sequenced sample was peripheral blood mononuclear cells (PBMCs), taken at new diagnosis, from a patient treated with antithyroid drugs. CDR3 loop: CAISDGQEGFYGYTF. In nucleotides, the CDR3 is TGTGCCATCAGTGACGGACAGGAGGGGTTCTATGGCTACACCTTC.